Below are 2 T cell receptor beta chains sequenced from a single sample in a study of blood T cells in healthy people across ages. Combining a sample-barcoded 5' primer with a J-beta primer mix, a second PCR ran for roughly 7 to 12 cycles. MiXCR, run by TCRdb on the 5' RACE reads, gives a single entry per CDR3 protein. Altogether some 760,000 distinct CDR3 sequences are present, 25% being singletons, with the ten largest covering just under 9.5%. These same records also appear under a second study, on T cells of mothers and their children.

The sequenced sample consisted of blood. The receptor source for this set is a boy aged 10-17 years in good health.

The chain couples TRBV27 to TRBJ1-2, with 7 positions matching TRBD1. Germline V gives CDR1 MNHEY, CDR2 SMNVEV (reference sequence). The CDR3 has 13 residues. Trimming at V came to 5 bases and at J to 12 bases, leaving 12 bases not matched to a gene. The CDR3 DNA is TGTGCCAGCAGTCCTGACTGGGTAGGGGGCCACACCTTC. It translates to CASSPDWVGGHTF.

The chain couples TRBV12-3 or TRBV12-4 to TRBJ2-5, with 8 positions matching TRBD2. The CDR3 is 17 amino acids. The ends lost 5 bases at V and 1 base at J; junction bases unmatched: 12. The CDR3 protein is CASSPRRLAGPQETQYF. CDR3 nucleotides: TGTGCCAGCAGTCCCAGGCGGTTAGCGGGGCCCCAAGAGACCCAGTACTTC.